The 9 T cell receptor beta chains below were found in one sample sequenced in a study of cytomegalovirus exposure and HLA in healthy donors. The PCR used 60 Vbeta and 13 Jbeta primers. TCRdb's copy holds only in-frame clones and misses some; the assay was immunoSEQ multiplex PCR. The sample lists about 150,000 clones; 79% were seen once. Sequencing input: PBMCs. Receptors were obtained from a man between 35 and 55 years old in good health and CMV-seropositive.

V gene TRBV5-1 combines with J gene TRBJ2-2, with 8 bases matching TRBD2. Per germline, CDR1 SGHRS and CDR2 YFSETQ. The CDR3 loop spans 17 amino acids. Unmatched junction bases numbered 8, after V lost 0 bases and J lost 4 bases. The CDR3 region has the DNA TGCGCCAGCAGCTTGGATCGAAGACTAGCGATCACCGGGGAGCTGTTTTTT. As protein: CASSLDRRLAITGELFF.

In this sample, this clone turned up a few times. The chain recombines TRBV5-5 with TRBJ2-7; D perhaps matches TRBD2 (8 bases). CDR1 is SGHKS, CDR2 YYEKEE, per germline (reference sequence). V was clipped by 3 bases and J by 11 bases, with 24 bases between them. The CDR3 consists of 15 residues. The CDR3 bases are TGTGCCAGCAGCTCGTCCGGGACAGCGGGAGCATACGAGTACTTC. Translation: CASSSSGTAGAYEYF.

V usage is TRBV5-1 and J usage is TRBJ2-7; 11 nucleotides agree with TRBD1. The CDR3 has 15 residues. The V and J ends lost 4 bases and 4 bases, in that order; junction bases with no gene match: 7. Germline values: CDR1 SGHRS, CDR2 YFSETQ. CDR3 coding DNA: TGCGCCAGCAGCAACGGACAGGGGGCTCCATACGAGCAGTACTTC. Translating gives CASSNGQGAPYEQYF.

The gene calls are TRBV18 and TRBJ1-4, with 7 bases aligning to TRBD1. The CDR3 totals 16 residues. Germline V gives CDR1 KGHSH, CDR2 LQKENI. The junction had 8 bases not matched to a gene; V was cut back by 2 bases and J by 5 bases. CDR3 DNA sequence: TGTGCCAGCTCACCAAACAGGGGTTCAGGAAATGAAAAACTGTTTTTT. The encoded protein is CASSPNRGSGNEKLFF.

This clone has just one count. The V call is TRBV5-5, the J call TRBJ1-1, with D uncertain. Trimming cost V 0 bases and J 10 bases, with 16 bases left between them. There are 14 residues in the CDR3. Germline CDR1 reads SGHKS; CDR2 reads YYEKEE (reference sequence). The CDR3 spells CASSLEEGRRVAFF. DNA for the CDR3: TGTGCCAGCAGCTTGGAGGAAGGGAGGAGGGTAGCTTTCTTT.

This chain connects TRBV5-1 to TRBJ2-1, with D possibly TRBD1 on 5 matching bases. From germline, CDR1 is SGHRS and CDR2 YFSETQ. The V and J ends lost 0 bases and 6 bases respectively, with 13 bases between them. The CDR3 has 15 residues. Here the CDR3 reads CASSLDQGLINEQFF. The CDR3 coding sequence is TGCGCCAGCAGCTTGGATCAGGGTCTAATCAATGAGCAGTTCTTC.

For the CDR3, the DNA is TGTGCCAGCAGCTTAAATCCTTTTAGCACAGATACGCAGTATTTT. Translating it yields CASSLNPFSTDTQYF. The chain links TRBV11-3 to TRBJ2-3, with D uncertain. The CDR3 totals 15 residues. Trimming took 2 bases from V and 0 from J, leaving 9 bases between them. Germline V gene lookup returns CDR1 SGHNT and CDR2 YENEEA.

CDR3 DNA sequence: TGCGCCAGCACGCTAGTGGGTCCCTACGAGCAGTACTTC. Amino acid sequence: CASTLVGPYEQYF. The chain joins TRBV10-2 to TRBJ2-7, with unresolved D. CDR3 size: 13 residues. The V and J ends lost 7 bases and 2 bases respectively, with 12 bases between them. Germline assignment: CDR1 WSHSY and CDR2 SAAADI.

This clone showed up just a few times. J is TRBJ2-1 and V is TRBV27; D might be TRBD1 (6 bases). In germline, CDR1 is MNHEY, CDR2 SMNVEV (reference sequence). This CDR3 has 15 residues. Trimming left V 5 bases short and J 6 bases short, with 17 bases between. In nucleotides, the CDR3 is TGTGCCAGCAGTCTAGAACAGGGATCAGGCAATGAGCAGTTCTTC. Its translation: CASSLEQGSGNEQFF.